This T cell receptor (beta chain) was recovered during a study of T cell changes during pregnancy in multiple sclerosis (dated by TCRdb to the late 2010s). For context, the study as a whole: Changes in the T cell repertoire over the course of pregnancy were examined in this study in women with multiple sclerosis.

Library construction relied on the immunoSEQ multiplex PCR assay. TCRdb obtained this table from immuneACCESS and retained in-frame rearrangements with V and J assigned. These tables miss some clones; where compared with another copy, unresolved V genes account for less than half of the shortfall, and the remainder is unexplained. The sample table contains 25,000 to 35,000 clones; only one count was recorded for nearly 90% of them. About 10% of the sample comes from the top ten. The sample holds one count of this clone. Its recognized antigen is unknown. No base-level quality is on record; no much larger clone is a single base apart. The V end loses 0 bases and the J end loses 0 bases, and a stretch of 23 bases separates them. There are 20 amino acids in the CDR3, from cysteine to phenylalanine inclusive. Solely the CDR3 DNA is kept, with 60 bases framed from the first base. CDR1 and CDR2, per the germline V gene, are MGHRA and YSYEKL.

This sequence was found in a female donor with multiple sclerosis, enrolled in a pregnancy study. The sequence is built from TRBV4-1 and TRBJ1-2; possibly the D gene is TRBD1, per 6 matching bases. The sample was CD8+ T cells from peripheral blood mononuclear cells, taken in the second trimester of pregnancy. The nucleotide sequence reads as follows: TGCGCCAGCAGCCAAGAGGCTTCGGGGCCAGGGGCAGGCTCTAACTATGGCTACACCTTC. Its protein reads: CASSQEASGPGAGSNYGYTF.